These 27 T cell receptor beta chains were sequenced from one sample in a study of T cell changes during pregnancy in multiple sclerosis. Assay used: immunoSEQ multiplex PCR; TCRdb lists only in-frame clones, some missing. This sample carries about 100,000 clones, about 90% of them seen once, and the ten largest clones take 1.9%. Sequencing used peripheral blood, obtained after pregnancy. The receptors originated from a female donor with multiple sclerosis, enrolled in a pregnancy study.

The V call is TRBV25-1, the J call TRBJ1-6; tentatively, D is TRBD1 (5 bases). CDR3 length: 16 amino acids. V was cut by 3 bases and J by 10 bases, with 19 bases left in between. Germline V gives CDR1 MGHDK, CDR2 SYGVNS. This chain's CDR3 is CASSDYLQDPNSPLHF. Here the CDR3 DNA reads TGTGCCAGCAGTGACTACCTACAGGACCCCAACTCACCCCTCCACTTT.

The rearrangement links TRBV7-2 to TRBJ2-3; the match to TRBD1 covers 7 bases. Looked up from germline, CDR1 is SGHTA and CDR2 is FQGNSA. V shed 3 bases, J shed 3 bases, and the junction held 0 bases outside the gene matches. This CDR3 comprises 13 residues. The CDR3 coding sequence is TGTGCCAGCAGCTTGGACAGGACAGATACGCAGTATTTT. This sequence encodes CASSLDRTDTQYF.

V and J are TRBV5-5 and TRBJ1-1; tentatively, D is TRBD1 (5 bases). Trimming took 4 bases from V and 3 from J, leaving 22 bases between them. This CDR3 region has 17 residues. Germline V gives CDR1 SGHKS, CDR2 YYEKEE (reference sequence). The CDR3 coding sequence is TGTGCCAGCAGCCCAACGCACGGGGGGGTCCTCTACACTGAAGCTTTCTTT. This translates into CASSPTHGGVLYTEAFF.

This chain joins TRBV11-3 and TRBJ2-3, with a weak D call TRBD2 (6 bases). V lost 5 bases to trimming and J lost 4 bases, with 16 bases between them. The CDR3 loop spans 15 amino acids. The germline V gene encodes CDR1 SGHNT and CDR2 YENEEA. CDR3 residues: CASSPGGGVADTQYF. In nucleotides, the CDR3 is TGTGCCAGCAGCCCCGGCGGAGGGGTCGCAGATACGCAGTATTTT.

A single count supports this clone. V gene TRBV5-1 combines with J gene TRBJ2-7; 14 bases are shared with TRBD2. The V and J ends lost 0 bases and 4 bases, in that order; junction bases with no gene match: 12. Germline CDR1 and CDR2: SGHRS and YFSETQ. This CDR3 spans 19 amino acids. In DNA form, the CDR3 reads TGCGCCAGCAGCTTGGCCGCCAAAACGACTAGCGGGAGGGCATACGAGCAGTACTTC. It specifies CASSLAAKTTSGRAYEQYF. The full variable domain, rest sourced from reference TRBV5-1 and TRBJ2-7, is KAGVTQTPRYLIKTRGQQVTLSCSPISGHRSVSWYQQTPGQGLQFLFEYFSETQRNKGNFPGRFSGRQFSNSRSEMNVSTLELGDSALYLCASSLAAKTTSGRAYEQYFGPGTRLTVT.

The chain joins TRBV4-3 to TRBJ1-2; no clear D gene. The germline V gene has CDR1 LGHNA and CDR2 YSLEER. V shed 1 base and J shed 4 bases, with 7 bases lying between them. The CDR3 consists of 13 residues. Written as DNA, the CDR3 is TGCGCCAGCAGCCAAGGGCCGTTCTATGGCTACACCTTC. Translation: CASSQGPFYGYTF.

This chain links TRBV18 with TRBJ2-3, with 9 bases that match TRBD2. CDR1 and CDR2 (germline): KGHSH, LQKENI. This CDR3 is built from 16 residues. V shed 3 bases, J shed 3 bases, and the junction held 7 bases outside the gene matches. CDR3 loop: CASSPSGLAGTDTQYF. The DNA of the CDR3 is TGTGCCAGCTCACCCTCAGGGCTAGCGGGGACAGATACGCAGTATTTT.

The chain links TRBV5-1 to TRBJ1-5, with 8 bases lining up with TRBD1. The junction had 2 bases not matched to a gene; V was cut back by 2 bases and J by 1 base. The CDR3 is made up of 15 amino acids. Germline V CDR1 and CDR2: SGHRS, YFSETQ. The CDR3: CASSLGTGSNQPQHF. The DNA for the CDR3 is TGCGCCAGCAGCTTAGGGACAGGAAGCAATCAGCCCCAGCATTTT.

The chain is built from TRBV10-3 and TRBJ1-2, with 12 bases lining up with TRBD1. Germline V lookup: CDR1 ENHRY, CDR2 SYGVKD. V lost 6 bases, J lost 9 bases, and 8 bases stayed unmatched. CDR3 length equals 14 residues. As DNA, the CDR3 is TGTGCCATCAGGGGGACAGGGGGCGCGGGAAGCTACACCTTC. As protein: CAIRGTGGAGSYTF.

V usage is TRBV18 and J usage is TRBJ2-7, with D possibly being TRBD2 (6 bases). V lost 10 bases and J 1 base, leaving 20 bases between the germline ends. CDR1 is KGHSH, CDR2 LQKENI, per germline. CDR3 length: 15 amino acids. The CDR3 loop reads CATSRGSERSYEQYF. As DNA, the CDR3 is TGTGCCACCTCTCGGGGGAGCGAGAGATCCTACGAGCAGTACTTC. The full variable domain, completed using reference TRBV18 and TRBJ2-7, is NAGVMQNPRHLVRRRGQEARLRCSPMKGHSHVYWYRQLPEEGLKFMVYLQKENIIDESGMPKERFSAEFPKEGPSILRIQQVVRGDSAAYFCATSRGSERSYEQYFGPGTRLTVT.

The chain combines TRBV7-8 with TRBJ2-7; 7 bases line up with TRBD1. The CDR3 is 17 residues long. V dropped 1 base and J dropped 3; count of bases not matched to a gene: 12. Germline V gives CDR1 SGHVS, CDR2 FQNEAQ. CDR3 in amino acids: CASSLVGTGEGFYEQYF. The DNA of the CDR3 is TGTGCCAGCAGCTTAGTAGGTACAGGGGAAGGCTTCTACGAGCAGTACTTC. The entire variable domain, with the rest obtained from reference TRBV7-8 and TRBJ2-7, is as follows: GAGVSQSPRYKVAKRGQDVALRCDPISGHVSLFWYQQALGQGPEFLTYFQNEAQLDKSGLPSDRFFAERPEGSVSTLKIQRTQQEDSAVYLCASSLVGTGEGFYEQYFGPGTRLTVT.

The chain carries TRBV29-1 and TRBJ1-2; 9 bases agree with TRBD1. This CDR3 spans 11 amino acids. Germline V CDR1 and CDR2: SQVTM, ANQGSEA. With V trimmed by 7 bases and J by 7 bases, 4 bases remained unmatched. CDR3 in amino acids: CSAGTGSGYTF. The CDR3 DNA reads TGCAGCGCGGGGACAGGGAGTGGCTACACCTTC.

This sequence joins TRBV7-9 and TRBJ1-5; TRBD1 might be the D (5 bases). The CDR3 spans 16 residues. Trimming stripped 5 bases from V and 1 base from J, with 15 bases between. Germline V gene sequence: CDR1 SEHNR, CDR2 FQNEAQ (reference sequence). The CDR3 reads CASSPGGGLSNQPQHF. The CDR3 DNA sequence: TGTGCCAGCAGCCCCGGGGGGGGATTAAGCAATCAGCCCCAGCATTTT.

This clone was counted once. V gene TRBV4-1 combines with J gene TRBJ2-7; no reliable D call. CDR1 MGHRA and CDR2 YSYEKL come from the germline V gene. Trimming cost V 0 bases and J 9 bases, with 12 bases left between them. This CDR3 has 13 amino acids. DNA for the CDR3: TGCGCCAGCAGCCAAGAAGAACGCCGTAGGCAGTACTTC. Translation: CASSQEERRRQYF.

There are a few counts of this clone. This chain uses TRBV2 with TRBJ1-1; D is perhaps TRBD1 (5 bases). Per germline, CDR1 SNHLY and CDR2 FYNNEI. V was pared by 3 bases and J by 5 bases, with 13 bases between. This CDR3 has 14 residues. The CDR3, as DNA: TGTGCCAGCAGTGAGGGTGGGGGAGGAACTGAAGCTTTCTTT. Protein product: CASSEGGGGTEAFF.

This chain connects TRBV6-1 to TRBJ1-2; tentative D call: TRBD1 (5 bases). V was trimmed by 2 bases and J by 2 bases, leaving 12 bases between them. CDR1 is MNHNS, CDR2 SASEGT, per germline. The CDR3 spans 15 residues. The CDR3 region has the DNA TGTGCCAGCAGTGAAAGGGGTTCCGTCAACTATGGCTACACCTTC. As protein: CASSERGSVNYGYTF.

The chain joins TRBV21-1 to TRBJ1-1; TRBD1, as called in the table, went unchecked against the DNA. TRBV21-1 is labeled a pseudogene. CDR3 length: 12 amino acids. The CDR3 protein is CASSVNRGEAFF. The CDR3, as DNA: TGTGCCAGCTCGGTTAACAGGGGTGAAGCTTTCTTT.

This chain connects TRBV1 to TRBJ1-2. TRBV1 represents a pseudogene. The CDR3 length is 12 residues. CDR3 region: CTSSQAGHGYTF. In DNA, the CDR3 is TGCACCAGCAGCCAAGCCGGTCATGGCTACACCTTC.

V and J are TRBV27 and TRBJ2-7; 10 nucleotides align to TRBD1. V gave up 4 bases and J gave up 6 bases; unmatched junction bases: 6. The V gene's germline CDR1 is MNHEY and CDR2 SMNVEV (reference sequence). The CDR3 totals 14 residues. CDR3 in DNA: TGTGCCAGCAGTTCACCGGGACAGGGGTTCGAGCAGTACTTC. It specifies CASSSPGQGFEQYF.

Here the CDR3 DNA reads TGTGCCAGTAGTATAGGGACAACAGTCAATCAGCCCCAGCATTTT. Translation: CASSIGTTVNQPQHF. V usage is TRBV19 and J usage is TRBJ1-5; perhaps TRBD1 as D (5 bases). The CDR3 extends over 15 amino acids. V dropped 1 base and J dropped 3 bases, with 10 bases sitting between them. Germline-derived CDR1 and CDR2 are LNHDA and SQIVND (reference sequence).

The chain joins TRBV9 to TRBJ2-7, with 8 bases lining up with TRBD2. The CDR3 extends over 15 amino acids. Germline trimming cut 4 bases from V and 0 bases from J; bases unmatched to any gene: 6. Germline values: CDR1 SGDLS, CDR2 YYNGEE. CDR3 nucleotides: TGTGCCAGCAGCTTACTAGCGGCTAACTCCTACGAGCAGTACTTC. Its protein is CASSLLAANSYEQYF.

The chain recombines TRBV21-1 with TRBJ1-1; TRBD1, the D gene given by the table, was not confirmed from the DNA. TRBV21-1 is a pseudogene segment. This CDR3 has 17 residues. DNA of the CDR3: TGTGCCAGCAGCAGGGGGCGGAATGATTCAAGAGACACTGAAGCTTTCTTT. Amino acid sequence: CASSRGRNDSRDTEAFF.

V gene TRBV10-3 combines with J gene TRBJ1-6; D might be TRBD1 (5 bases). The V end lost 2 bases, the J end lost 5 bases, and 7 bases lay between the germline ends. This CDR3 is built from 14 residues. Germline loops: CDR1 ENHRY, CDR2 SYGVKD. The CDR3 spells CAISEGADNSPLHF. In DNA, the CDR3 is TGTGCCATCAGTGAGGGGGCGGATAATTCACCCCTCCACTTT.

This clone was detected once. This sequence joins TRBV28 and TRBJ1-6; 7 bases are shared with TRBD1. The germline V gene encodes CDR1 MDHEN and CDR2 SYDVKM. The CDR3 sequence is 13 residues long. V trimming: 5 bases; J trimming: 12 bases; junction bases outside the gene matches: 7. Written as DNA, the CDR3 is TGTGCCAGCAGTCTACACAGGGGACAACCCCTCCACTTT. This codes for CASSLHRGQPLHF.

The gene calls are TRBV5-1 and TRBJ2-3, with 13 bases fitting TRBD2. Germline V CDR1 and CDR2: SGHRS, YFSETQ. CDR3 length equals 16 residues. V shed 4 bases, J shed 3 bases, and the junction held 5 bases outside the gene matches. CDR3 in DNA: TGCGCCAGCAGCAAACCGGGACTAGCGGGGACAGATACGCAGTATTTT. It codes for CASSKPGLAGTDTQYF.

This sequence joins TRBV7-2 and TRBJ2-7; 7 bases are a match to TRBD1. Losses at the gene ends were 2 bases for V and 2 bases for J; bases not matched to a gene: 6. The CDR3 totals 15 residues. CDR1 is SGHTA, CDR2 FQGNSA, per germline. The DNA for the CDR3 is TGTGCCAGCAGCTTACGGGGAACAGGGGCCTACGAGCAGTACTTC. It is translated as CASSLRGTGAYEQYF.

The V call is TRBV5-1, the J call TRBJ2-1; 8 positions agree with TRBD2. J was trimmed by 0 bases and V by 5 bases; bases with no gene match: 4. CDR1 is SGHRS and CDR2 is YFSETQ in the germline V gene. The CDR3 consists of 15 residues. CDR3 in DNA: TGCGCCAGCAGAATCAGCGGGAGCTCCTACAATGAGCAGTTCTTC. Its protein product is CASRISGSSYNEQFF.